One and the same sample provided the 3 T cell receptor beta chains below, sequenced in a study of shared clonotypes between healthy human individuals (dated by TCRdb to 2019 to 2021). Library preparation was by the immunoSEQ multiplex PCR assay. Not all clones reach the TCRdb copy of this immuneACCESS table, which keeps in-frame sequences only. Checked studies attribute under half of the gap to unresolved V genes and leave the rest unexplained. The sample profile shows 2 million to 2.5 million clones; 80% to 95% of them were found once. The ten most abundant clones make up approximately 0.39% of the sample. The sequencing input was naive CD4+ T cells from PBMCs. Sample cell subset or site, as interpreted from the label and publication: CD45RA+ positively selected. Every receptor here comes from a man younger than 35 in good health. Some clones in this sample may be carry-over from other donors' samples.

This clone was counted once. The chain employs TRBV5-4 and TRBJ1-3, with 7 positions matching TRBD1. Per the germline V gene, CDR1 is SGHNT and CDR2 is YYREEE (reference sequence). The length of the CDR3 is 14 residues. The V gene end was trimmed by 4 bases and the J gene end by 4 bases; junction bases not matched to a gene: 5. The CDR3 DNA reads as TGTGCCAGCAGCATGCCGGGACAGGGAAACACCATATATTTT. Translation: CASSMPGQGNTIYF.

The rearrangement uses TRBV6-4 and TRBJ2-2; D ambiguous. Per the germline V gene, CDR1 is MRHNA and CDR2 is SNTAGT. This CDR3 is 13 amino acids long. V shed 4 bases and J shed 5 bases, with 8 bases lying between them. Here the CDR3 reads CASSATRTGELFF. The CDR3 bases are TGTGCCAGCAGTGCAACGAGGACCGGGGAGCTGTTTTTT.

The rearrangement uses TRBV7-3 and TRBJ2-2; TRBD2 matches at 7 bases. Unmatched junction bases numbered 3, after V lost 3 bases and J lost 5 bases. In germline, CDR1 is SGHTA, CDR2 FQGTGA. The CDR3 extends over 14 amino acids. DNA of the CDR3: TGTGCCAGCAGCTTCCACGGGAGGACCGGGGAGCTGTTTTTT. The encoded protein is CASSFHGRTGELFF.